This T cell receptor beta chain emerged from a study of cytomegalovirus exposure and HLA in healthy donors. A few counts support this clone. Its target is not known. Study-wide results and limits: There was a cluster of highly shared sequence variants that was likely a sequencing artifact. Relative to the roughly 640-donor mean, N-insertions were reportedly fewer in an Asian-associated ancestry cluster in a later analysis. Researchers counted about 150 TCR beta chains as cytomegalovirus-associated. A later analysis linked a missense variant in DCLRE1C to the trimming of TCR beta V and J genes.

CDR3 length equals 19 residues. Per the germline V gene, CDR1 is MDHEN and CDR2 is SYDVKM. The V gene end was trimmed by 6 bases and the J gene end by 0 bases; junction bases not matched to a gene: 16. Primers: 60 Vbeta forward and 13 Jbeta reverse. Assay: immunoSEQ multiplex PCR; the TCRdb copy retains only in-frame clones and omits some. This table has hundreds of thousands of clones, over 60% appearing once. The rearrangement joins TRBV28 to TRBJ1-4; TRBD1 agrees at 7 bases. The specimen sequenced was PBMCs. The source of this sequence is a man younger than 35 in good health and CMV-seronegative. The CDR3 loop is CASSHTGSGGLATNEKLFF. The CDR3, as DNA: TGTGCCAGCAGCCATACAGGTTCAGGGGGACTTGCAACTAATGAAAAACTGTTTTTT.